Sequencing of this T cell receptor beta chain was carried out in a study of cytomegalovirus exposure and HLA in healthy donors. Study results and limitations: Upon later analysis, HLA-associated TCR beta chains proved more clonally expanded than other, equally common chains. Immune exposure was documented only through CMV serostatus.

The CDR3 consists of 16 residues. Unmatched junction bases numbered 12, after V lost 4 bases and J lost 7 bases. CDR1 is SGHRS and CDR2 is YFSETQ in the germline V gene. The PCR contained 60 Vbeta and 13 Jbeta primers. Clones were sequenced by immunoSEQ multiplex PCR, and TCRdb holds only the in-frame ones, with some missing. The sample includes approximately 180,000 clones, about 80% of them seen just once. In this sample, this clone turned up a few times. Its target is unknown. The chain carries TRBV5-1 and TRBJ1-5; 9 bases are a match to TRBD1. This receptor was identified in a woman aged 40-49 years in good health and CMV-seronegative. The sequenced sample was PBMCs. Here the CDR3 DNA reads TGCGCCAGCAGCCAAGGCGAAGGACAGGGGTGGCAGCCCCAGCATTTT. As protein: CASSQGEGQGWQPQHF.